The entry that follows covers one TCR beta chain sequence. Primers included in the PCR were 60 Vbeta and 13 Jbeta primers. The method was immunoSEQ multiplex PCR; TCRdb's version includes in-frame clones alone and lacks a portion of them. The data contain some 190,000 clones, around 67% of them singletons. The CDR3 consists of 13 residues. The V end lost 7 bases, the J end lost 5 bases, and 14 bases lay between the germline ends. The germline V gene encodes CDR1 SEHNR and CDR2 FQNEAQ (reference sequence). The sample originates from a study of cytomegalovirus exposure and HLA in healthy donors. The sample was PBMCs. The chain uses TRBV7-9 and TRBJ1-1; possibly TRBD1 for D (6 bases). This clonotype was sampled from a woman younger than 45 in good health and CMV-seropositive. CDR3 in DNA: TGTGCCAGCACCCCACAGGGATTGACTGAAGCTTTCTTT. It encodes CASTPQGLTEAFF.